What follows are 22 T cell receptor beta chains derived from one specimen sequenced in a study of T cell responses to AZD1222 COVID-19 vaccine. Generated by immunoSEQ multiplex PCR, the TCRdb table keeps only in-frame clones and is missing some. The sample consists of 150,000 or so clones, 80% to 90% of them appearing once. Sequencing was performed on peripheral blood, taken on day 0 of AZD1222 vaccination. Receptors originate from an adult in good health.

The chain combines TRBV25-1 with TRBJ2-6; D is ambiguous. The V and J ends lost 7 bases and 1 base respectively, with 5 bases between them. This CDR3 is 13 amino acids long. CDR1 is MGHDK and CDR2 is SYGVNS in the germline V gene. The DNA of the CDR3 is TGTGCCAGCACCTATTCTGGGGCCAACGTCCTGACTTTC. Amino acids: CASTYSGANVLTF.

The V call is TRBV4-1, the J call TRBJ1-2; no clear D. CDR1 is MGHRA, CDR2 YSYEKL, per germline. Trimming shortened V by 3 bases and J by 8 bases, and 13 bases separated the two germline ends. CDR3 size: 13 residues. The CDR3 DNA sequence: TGCGCCAGCAGCCAGAATGGGGTTTGGGGCTACACCTTC. It yields the protein CASSQNGVWGYTF.

The rearrangement joins TRBV27 to TRBJ2-5; possible D gene TRBD2, 5 bases. Trimming cost V 5 bases and J 5 bases, with 9 bases left between them. The CDR3 covers 12 residues. Germline V gene data show CDR1 as MNHEY and CDR2 as SMNVEV (reference sequence). CDR3 region: CASSRTGETQYF. As DNA, the CDR3 is TGTGCCAGCAGTCGGACTGGGGAGACCCAGTACTTC.

The chain couples TRBV6-5 to TRBJ1-1; TRBD1 aligns across 7 bases. CDR3 length: 14 residues. Germline CDR1 reads MNHEY; CDR2 reads SVGAGI. V shed 6 bases, J shed 4 bases, and the junction held 8 bases outside the gene matches. This CDR3 is CASSMTQGPTEAFF. CDR3 coding DNA: TGTGCCAGCAGCATGACACAGGGGCCCACTGAAGCTTTCTTT.

In its sample, this clone was seen once. The V call is TRBV5-1, the J call TRBJ2-6, with 7 positions matching TRBD2. CDR3 size: 19 residues. CDR1 and CDR2 from the germline V gene are SGHRS and YFSETQ. Germline trimming cut 1 base from V and 4 bases from J; bases unmatched to any gene: 14. CDR3 bases: TGCGCCAGCAGCTTGTCGCCTAGGGAGGGGAGGGCCGGGGCCAACGTCCTGACTTTC. Protein product: CASSLSPREGRAGANVLTF.

The rearrangement links TRBV7-2 to TRBJ2-1, with 9 bases aligning to TRBD2. The germline V gene encodes CDR1 SGHTA and CDR2 FQGNSA. The length of the CDR3 is 18 residues. V dropped 4 bases and J dropped 4; count of bases not matched to a gene: 14. CDR3 nucleotide sequence: TGTGCCAGCAGCTACACACCTCTGACTAGCGGCTCATACAATGAGCAGTTCTTC. Amino acid sequence: CASSYTPLTSGSYNEQFF. Using reference TRBV7-2 and TRBJ2-1 for the parts outside the CDR3, the full variable domain is GAGVSQSPSNKVTEKGKDVELRCDPISGHTALYWYRQSLGQGLEFLIYFQGNSAPDKSGLPSDRFSAERTGGSVSTLTIQRTQQEDSAVYLCASSYTPLTSGSYNEQFFGPGTRLTVL.

V usage is TRBV6-5 and J usage is TRBJ1-5, with 9 nucleotides matching TRBD1. The CDR3 runs to 14 residues. CDR1 is MNHEY, CDR2 SVGAGI, per germline. V lost 10 bases and J lost 5; bases outside the gene matches: 9. CDR3 residues: CATKTGGLDQPQHF. Here the CDR3 DNA reads TGTGCCACCAAAACAGGGGGCTTGGATCAGCCCCAGCATTTT.

This rearrangement joins TRBV20-1 to TRBJ2-7, with D possibly being TRBD2 (6 bases). Germline CDR1 and CDR2: DFQATT and SNEGSKA (reference sequence). Deletions cut 3 bases from V and 5 bases from J, with 14 bases between. This CDR3 has 13 residues. The CDR3 loop is CSASFSGVDEQYF. CDR3 sequence (DNA): TGCAGTGCTAGTTTTTCGGGAGTCGACGAGCAGTACTTC.

Here the CDR3 reads CASSPSWAGELFF. CDR3 nucleotide sequence: TGTGCCAGCAGCCCGAGTTGGGCCGGGGAGCTGTTTTTT. The gene calls are TRBV3-1 (or the pseudogene TRBV3-2) and TRBJ2-2; D is ambiguous. Trimming shortened V by 4 bases and J by 6 bases, and 9 bases separated the two germline ends. Germline assignment: CDR1 LGHDT and CDR2 YNNKEL (reference sequence). This CDR3 has 13 residues.

This chain joins TRBV4-1 and TRBJ2-5; D is ambiguous. The CDR3 sequence is 15 residues long. The germline V gene has CDR1 MGHRA and CDR2 YSYEKL. V lost 1 base and J 6 bases, leaving 15 bases between the germline ends. The CDR3 DNA follows: TGCGCCAGCAGCCAAGGAACAGCCTCCGCGAAGACCCAGTACTTC. Its protein is CASSQGTASAKTQYF.

The CDR3 protein is CASSPLAGVPYNEQFF. In nucleotides, the CDR3 is TGTGCCAGCAGCCCGCTAGCGGGAGTCCCCTACAATGAGCAGTTCTTC. V is TRBV7-2 and J is TRBJ2-1; 10 nucleotides line up with TRBD2. CDR3 size: 16 residues. Germline V CDR1 and CDR2: SGHTA, FQGNSA. V lost 5 bases, J lost 2 bases, and 6 bases stayed unmatched.

Note on this clone: Other DNA variants within this sample encode the same CDR3. V gene TRBV11-3 combines with J gene TRBJ1-5; no reliable D call. The CDR3 contains 13 residues. The ends were cut back, 1 base at V and 7 bases at J, with 8 bases in the middle. CDR1 is SGHNT and CDR2 is YENEEA in the germline V gene. The CDR3 reads CASSLVRGQPQHF. The CDR3 region has the DNA TGTGCCAGCAGCTTAGTTCGTGGACAGCCCCAGCATTTT.

This clone appeared once. The chain is built from TRBV20-1 and TRBJ1-1; no firm D call. V was clipped by 3 bases and J by 5 bases, with 7 bases between them. Germline CDR1 DFQATT, CDR2 SNEGSKA (reference sequence). The CDR3 contains 11 residues. CDR3 loop: CSASWPTEAFF. The DNA for the CDR3 is TGCAGTGCTAGCTGGCCGACTGAAGCTTTCTTT.

The chain uses TRBV27 and TRBJ2-1; 7 nucleotides match TRBD1. In germline, CDR1 is MNHEY, CDR2 SMNVEV (reference sequence). V lost 6 bases to trimming and J lost 0 bases; unmatched junction nucleotides: 11. This CDR3 has 17 residues. The CDR3 bases are TGTGCCAGCAGCAGAACACAGGGGTTGGGCTCCTACAATGAGCAGTTCTTC. Protein sequence: CASSRTQGLGSYNEQFF.

The V and J genes are TRBV18 and TRBJ1-5, with a tentative D call TRBD1 (5 bases). The germline V gene has CDR1 KGHSH and CDR2 LQKENI. The CDR3 spans 14 residues. V was shortened by 6 bases and J by 4 bases, with 13 bases between the two germline ends. CDR3 DNA: TGTGCCAGCTCCCTTGGGGCGCTGAATCAGCCCCAGCATTTT. Translating gives CASSLGALNQPQHF. Drawing the rest from reference TRBV18 and TRBJ1-5, the complete variable domain is NAGVMQNPRHLVRRRGQEARLRCSPMKGHSHVYWYRQLPEEGLKFMVYLQKENIIDESGMPKERFSAEFPKEGPSILRIQQVVRGDSAAYFCASSLGALNQPQHFGDGTRLSIL.

This chain uses TRBV7-9 with TRBJ2-1; D uncertain. V lost 5 bases and J lost 0, with 14 bases in between. The CDR3 loop spans 16 amino acids. Germline V gene sequence: CDR1 SEHNR, CDR2 FQNEAQ (reference sequence). The DNA for the CDR3 is TGTGCCAGCAGCCACCCACTGCATCCCTCCTACAATGAGCAGTTCTTC. Translated: CASSHPLHPSYNEQFF.

This chain connects TRBV28 to TRBJ1-2, with TRBD1 identical over 8 bases. The V gene's germline CDR1 is MDHEN and CDR2 SYDVKM. The V gene end was trimmed by 2 bases and the J gene end by 8 bases; junction bases not matched to a gene: 10. The CDR3 totals 15 residues. CDR3 nucleotide sequence: TGTGCCAGCAGTTTACTCAGTCTCAGGGGGCGGGGCTACACCTTC. This codes for CASSLLSLRGRGYTF.

This clone was seen only a few times. CDR3 in DNA: TGTGCCAGCAGCGTAGACACCGGGACAAGCTATAGCACAGATACGCAGTATTTT. Translation: CASSVDTGTSYSTDTQYF. The genes are TRBV9 and TRBJ2-3; perhaps TRBD1 as D (6 bases). CDR3 length: 18 amino acids. Trimming stripped 0 bases from V and 0 bases from J, with 17 bases between. CDR1 is SGDLS and CDR2 is YYNGEE in the germline V gene.

J is TRBJ2-6 and V is TRBV7-9, with 8 nucleotides matching TRBD1. The CDR3 length is 19 residues. Trimming at V came to 3 bases and at J to 0 bases, leaving 10 bases not matched to a gene. Germline V gene sequence: CDR1 SEHNR, CDR2 FQNEAQ (reference sequence). Written as DNA, the CDR3 is TGTGCCAGCAGCTTTGCGAGAGACAGGGGCTACTCTGGGGCCAACGTCCTGACTTTC. Its translation is CASSFARDRGYSGANVLTF.

This chain joins TRBV6-5 and TRBJ1-6; D is unresolved. CDR1 is MNHEY, CDR2 SVGAGI, per germline. This CDR3 is built from 13 residues. Trimming pared 2 bases from V and 11 bases from J, leaving 10 bases between. The CDR3 DNA reads as TGTGCCAGCAGTTACGAGCAGGCTGCACCCCTCCACTTT. Translated: CASSYEQAAPLHF.

This chain links TRBV4-3 with TRBJ2-2; 8 positions agree with TRBD2. With 0 bases clipped from V and 6 bases from J, the junction kept 3 bases outside the gene matches. Per germline, CDR1 LGHNA and CDR2 YSLEER. CDR3 length equals 15 residues. CDR3 bases: TGCGCCAGCAGCCAAGACGGGAGGGCCGCCGGGGAGCTGTTTTTT. Its protein product is CASSQDGRAAGELFF.

This chain links TRBV28 with TRBJ1-2; D not resolved. This CDR3 comprises 14 residues. The V end lost 7 bases, the J end lost 2 bases, and 14 bases lay between the germline ends. Germline assignment: CDR1 MDHEN and CDR2 SYDVKM. The CDR3 protein is CASTEGGGNYGYTF. CDR3 bases: TGTGCCAGCACAGAGGGCGGCGGAAACTATGGCTACACCTTC.